This T cell receptor beta chain came from a study of human T cells and chemical hapten exposure. Overall study: Small pooled library volume differences mainly caused per-sample TCR yield variation. General study findings and limits: With regard to DPC sensitization, TCRs above 1 in 1000 frequency did not change.

Notes on this clonotype: The antigen remains unidentified.

As to time point: healthy volunteer bleed at 2 weeks. The authors' total RNA extraction used unfractionated whole blood. The CDR3 runs to 16 residues. V shed 4 bases and J 10 bases; nucleotides not matched to a gene: 8. Germline V CDR1 and CDR2: LGHDT, YNNKEL (reference sequence). It was the library that attached unique molecular identifiers to individual cDNA molecules. As handled by the study authors: Samples had a median of around 91,000 TCRs, ranging about 20,000 to 750,000. TCRdb analysed the RACE reads with MiXCR anew, one entry per CDR3 protein. The V and J calls here are based on TCRdb, not the publication. The sample carries some 93,000 distinct CDR3 sequences, roughly 8% recorded once.

The rearrangement links TRBV3-1 to TRBJ2-1; TRBD2 matches at 15 bases. This receptor was obtained from a female donor in good health. Some clones in this sample may be carry-over from other donors' samples. Sequencing used whole blood. CDR3 sequence (DNA): TGTGCCAGCAGCCGGAGGACTAGCGGGAGGGCCGGGGAGCAGTTCTTC. Residues: CASSRRTSGRAGEQFF.